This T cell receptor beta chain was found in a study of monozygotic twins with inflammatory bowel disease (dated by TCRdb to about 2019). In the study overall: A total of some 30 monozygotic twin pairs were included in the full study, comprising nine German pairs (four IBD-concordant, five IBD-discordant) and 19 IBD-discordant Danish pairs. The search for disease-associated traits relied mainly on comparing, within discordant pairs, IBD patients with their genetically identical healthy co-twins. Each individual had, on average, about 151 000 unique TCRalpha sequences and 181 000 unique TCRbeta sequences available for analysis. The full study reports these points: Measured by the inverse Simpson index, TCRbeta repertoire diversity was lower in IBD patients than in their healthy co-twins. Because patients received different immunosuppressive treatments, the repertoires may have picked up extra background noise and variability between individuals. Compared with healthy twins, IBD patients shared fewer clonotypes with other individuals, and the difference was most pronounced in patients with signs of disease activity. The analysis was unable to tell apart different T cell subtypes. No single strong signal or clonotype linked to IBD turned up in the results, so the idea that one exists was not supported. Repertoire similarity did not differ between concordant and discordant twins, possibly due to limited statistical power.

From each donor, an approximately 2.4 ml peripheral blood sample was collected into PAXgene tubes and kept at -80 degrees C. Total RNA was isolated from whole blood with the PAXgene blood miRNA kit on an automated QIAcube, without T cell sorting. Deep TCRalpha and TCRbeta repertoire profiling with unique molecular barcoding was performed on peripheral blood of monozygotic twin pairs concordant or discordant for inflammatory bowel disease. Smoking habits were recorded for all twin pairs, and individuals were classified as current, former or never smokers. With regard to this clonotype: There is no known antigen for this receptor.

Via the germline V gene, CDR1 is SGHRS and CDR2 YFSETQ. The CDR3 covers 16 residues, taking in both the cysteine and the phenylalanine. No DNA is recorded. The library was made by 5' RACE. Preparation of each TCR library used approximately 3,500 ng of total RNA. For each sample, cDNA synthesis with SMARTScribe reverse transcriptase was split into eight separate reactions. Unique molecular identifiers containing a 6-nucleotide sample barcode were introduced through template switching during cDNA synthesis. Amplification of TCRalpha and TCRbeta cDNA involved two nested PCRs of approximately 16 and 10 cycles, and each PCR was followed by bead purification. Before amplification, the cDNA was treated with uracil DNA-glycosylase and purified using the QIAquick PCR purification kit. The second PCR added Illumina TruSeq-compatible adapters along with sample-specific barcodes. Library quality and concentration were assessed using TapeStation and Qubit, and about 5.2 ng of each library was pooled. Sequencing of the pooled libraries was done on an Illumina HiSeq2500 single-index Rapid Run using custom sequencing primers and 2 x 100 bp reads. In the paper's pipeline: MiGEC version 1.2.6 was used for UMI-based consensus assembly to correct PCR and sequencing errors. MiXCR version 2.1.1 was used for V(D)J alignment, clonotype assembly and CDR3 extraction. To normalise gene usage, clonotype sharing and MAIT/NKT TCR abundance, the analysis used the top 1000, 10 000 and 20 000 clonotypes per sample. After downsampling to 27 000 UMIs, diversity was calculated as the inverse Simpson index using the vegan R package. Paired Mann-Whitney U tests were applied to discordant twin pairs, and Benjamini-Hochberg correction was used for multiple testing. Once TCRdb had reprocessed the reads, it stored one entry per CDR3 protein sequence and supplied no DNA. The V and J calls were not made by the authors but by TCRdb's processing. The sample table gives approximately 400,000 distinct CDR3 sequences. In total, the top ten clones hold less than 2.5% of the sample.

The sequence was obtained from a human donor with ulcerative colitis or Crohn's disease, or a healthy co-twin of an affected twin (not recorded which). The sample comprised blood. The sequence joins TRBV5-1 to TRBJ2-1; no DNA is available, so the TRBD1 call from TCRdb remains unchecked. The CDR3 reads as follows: CASGDTRESSYNEQFF.